Below are 10 T cell receptor beta chains sequenced from a single sample in a study of regulatory T cells in long-lasting Graves disease. Building the TCR beta libraries relied on iRepertoire HTBI primers, and CDR3 regions underwent Arm-PCR. TCRdb re-derived calls from the multiplex PCR reads in MiXCR, one entry per CDR3 protein. Among some 600,000 distinct CDR3 sequences, about 16% were seen once, and the ten largest hold about 12%. Described time point: newly diagnosed GD, antithyroid drugs for less than 3 months. PBMCs provided the RNA from which the TCR library was made. These same data were also listed under a study on T cells in Graves' hyperthyroidism and ophthalmopathy.

The specimen was peripheral blood mononuclear cells (PBMCs), collected at new diagnosis, from a patient treated with antithyroid drugs. These receptors were obtained from a man between 18 and 35 years old with Graves disease.

The table lists this clonotype with a few counts. One end of the junction fails to match germline, which may point to a read error. The chain uses TRBV15 and TRBJ1-5, with TRBD1 identical over 10 bases. Germline V gives CDR1 LNHNV, CDR2 YYDKDF (reference sequence). The CDR3 is 14 residues long. The CDR3 DNA sequence: TGTGCCACCAACAGGGACAGGGGCAATCGGCCCCAGCATTTT. Protein product: CATNRDRGNRPQHF.

This clonotype has at least ten counts. The chain combines TRBV20-1 with TRBJ1-1; D is undetermined. Germline-derived CDR1 and CDR2 are DFQATT and SNEGSKA (reference sequence). This CDR3 comprises 13 residues. Trimming removed 6 bases at V and 6 bases at J, with 17 bases between. The CDR3 DNA follows: TGCAGTGCCAAGCGGGGAGAGGGAGCTGAAGCTTTCTTT. Residues: CSAKRGEGAEAFF.

This chain connects TRBV19 to TRBJ2-3, with 8 bases aligning to TRBD2. Germline CDR1 reads LNHDA; CDR2 reads SQIVND (reference sequence). Trimming removed 2 bases from V and 5 bases from J; junction bases left unmatched: 3. The CDR3 loop spans 14 amino acids. The DNA for the CDR3 is TGTGCCAGTAGTATATTCCTAGCGGGAGATACGCAGTATTTT. Translated, it gives CASSIFLAGDTQYF.

This chain connects TRBV7-9 to TRBJ2-7; 9 bases fit TRBD1. CDR3 size: 14 residues. The germline V gene encodes CDR1 SEHNR and CDR2 FQNEAQ (reference sequence). The trim removed 2 bases at V and 6 bases at J, leaving 5 bases unmatched. DNA for the CDR3: TGTGCCAGCAGCTTATTCGGGACAGGGACCGAGCAGTACTTC. Its translation is CASSLFGTGTEQYF.

A few counts support this clonotype. The junction departs from germline at one end; a sequencing error may be responsible. Here the CDR3 reads CASSWTGGHNLPLHF. The CDR3 nucleotides read TGTGCCAGCTCTTGGACAGGGGGCCATAATTTACCCCTCCACTTT. The V call is TRBV27, the J call TRBJ1-6, with 11 bases matching TRBD1. This CDR3 has 15 residues. Per germline, CDR1 MNHEY and CDR2 SMNVEV (reference sequence).

The chain is built from TRBV10-3 and TRBJ1-3; 12 bases agree with TRBD1. Germline V gene sequence: CDR1 ENHRY, CDR2 SYGVKD. V shed 7 bases and J 0 bases; nucleotides not matched to a gene: 16. The CDR3 spans 20 residues. The CDR3 nucleotides read TGTGCCATCAAGACGAGCCAGGGACAGGGGGCTACCGACTCTGGAAACACCATATATTTT. It codes for CAIKTSQGQGATDSGNTIYF.

This clonotype was seen ten or more times. The rearrangement joins TRBV11-2 to TRBJ2-7, with 7 positions matching TRBD1. Per germline, CDR1 SGHAT and CDR2 FQNNGV. The CDR3 has 14 amino acids. The junction had 9 bases not matched to a gene; V was cut back by 5 bases and J by 5 bases. As DNA, the CDR3 is TGTGCCAGCAGCCTACAGGGGTTCAAGGACGAGCAGTACTTC. Protein product: CASSLQGFKDEQYF.

This clonotype showed up just a few times. The V gene is TRBV20-1, the J gene TRBJ1-1; 8 bases map to TRBD1. J was trimmed by 1 base and V by 7 bases; bases with no gene match: 5. Germline V gives CDR1 DFQATT, CDR2 SNEGSKA (reference sequence). The CDR3 has 13 amino acids. CDR3 in amino acids: CSVPGTGNTEAFF. CDR3 nucleotide sequence: TGCAGTGTTCCCGGGACAGGGAACACTGAAGCTTTCTTT.

V and J are TRBV5-4 and TRBJ2-5, with 8 bases lining up with TRBD1. V was pared by 6 bases and J by 5 bases, with 15 bases of the junction left unmatched. The germline gives CDR1 SGHNT, CDR2 YYREEE (reference sequence). The CDR3 length is 16 residues. The CDR3 loop is CASTRTGLAAGETQYF. DNA for the CDR3: TGTGCCAGCACCCGGACAGGGTTGGCGGCAGGGGAGACCCAGTACTTC.

This clonotype has more than one count but fewer than ten. CDR3: CSALAPGRGSDTQYF. The CDR3 DNA is TGCAGTGCTTTAGCTCCCGGGCGGGGCTCGGATACGCAGTATTTT. The V gene is TRBV20-1, the J gene TRBJ2-3, with TRBD2 as a possible D gene (6 bases). CDR3 size: 15 residues. Germline CDR1 is DFQATT and CDR2 is SNEGSKA (reference sequence). Trimming took 5 bases from V and 6 from J, leaving 21 bases between them.